This TCR beta chain was recovered during a study of blood T cell repertoires in COVID-19. The wider study: Whether acute or convalescent, the COVID-19 samples came from the United States, Italy and Spain. PBMCs, B-cell-depleted T cells, or T cells provided the cDNA or gDNA that made up the material.

Clones were sequenced by immunoSEQ multiplex PCR, and TCRdb holds only the in-frame ones, with some missing. The data show about 160,000 clones, with approximately 84% seen just once and 2.2% held by the top ten. Trimming took 6 bases from V and 5 from J; bases not matched to a gene: 10. CDR1 and CDR2 from the germline V gene are SQVTM and ANQGSEA. The length of the CDR3 is 13 residues. The chain has TRBV29-1 and TRBJ2-7; 7 bases are a match to TRBD1. Sequences were obtained from peripheral blood. This receptor was obtained from a man in his 70s with acute or convalescent COVID-19. Here the CDR3 reads CSVQGVWGNEQYF. CDR3 sequence (DNA): TGCAGCGTCCAGGGGGTGTGGGGGAACGAGCAGTACTTC.